This is a list of T cell receptor beta chains from one sample in a study of CD8 T cells in Susac syndrome. TCRdb reprocessed the immunoSEQ multiplex PCR reads with MiXCR, giving one entry per CDR3 protein. The data hold around 150,000 distinct CDR3 sequences, with 85% to 95% observed a single time. Material for sequencing was CD8+ T cells from PBMCs. Receptors originate from a human donor with Susac syndrome. CDR3s include the opening cysteine and the closing phenylalanine or tryptophan. D genes are given only for firm matches. Only some rows state a clone size, as once, few, many or a class for expanded clones.

J: TRBJ2-7
D: TRBD2
V: TRBV4-1
size: .
DNA: TGCGCCAGCAGAGCGGGAAGCTACGAGCAGTACTTC
CDR3: CASRAGSYEQYF

J: TRBJ2-7
D: TRBD1
V: TRBV6-5
size: .
DNA: TGTGCCAGCAGTTACGGACAGGGGACCTACGAGCAGTACTTC
CDR3: CASSYGQGTYEQYF

J: TRBJ2-7
D: TRBD2
V: TRBV20-1
size: .
DNA: TGCAGTGCTATGGACCTAGCGGGAGAACTGGGCGAGCAGTACTTC
CDR3: CSAMDLAGELGEQYF

J: TRBJ1-1
D: TRBD1
V: TRBV4-1
size: .
DNA: TGCGCCAGCAGCCAAGCGGGGACAGACACTGAAGCTTTCTTT
CDR3: CASSQAGTDTEAFF

J: TRBJ2-5
D: .
V: TRBV4-1
size: .
DNA: TGCGCCAGCAGCCAAGCGGCGCCGAGTGGGGGAGAGACCCAGTACTTC
CDR3: CASSQAAPSGGETQYF

J: TRBJ1-1
D: .
V: TRBV29-1
size: .
DNA: TGCAGCGTTGTAGGACCTGAAGCTTTCTTT
CDR3: CSVVGPEAFF

J: TRBJ1-2
D: .
V: TRBV11-1
size: .
DNA: TGTGCCAGCAGCACAATCGACTATGGCTACACCTTC
CDR3: CASSTIDYGYTF

J: TRBJ2-1
D: TRBD2
V: TRBV20-1
size: .
DNA: TGCAGTGCTCCTAGCGGAGGGTACAATGAGCAGTTCTTC
CDR3: CSAPSGGYNEQFF

J: TRBJ2-3
D: .
V: TRBV7-2
size: .
DNA: TGTGCCAGCAGCTTAGAGTCCCCGGACAGTTGGGATACGCAGTATTTT
CDR3: CASSLESPDSWDTQYF

J: TRBJ2-1
D: TRBD1
V: TRBV3-1
size: once
DNA: TGTGCCAGCAGCCAAGTTTGGGACAGCCCCTACAATGAGCAGTTCTTC
CDR3: CASSQVWDSPYNEQFF

J: TRBJ2-2
D: .
V: TRBV19
size: .
DNA: TGTGCCAGTAGGAAAGACCAGGGATTTGTTAACACCGGGGAGCTGTTTTTT
CDR3: CASRKDQGFVNTGELFF

J: TRBJ2-7
D: .
V: TRBV4-1
size: .
DNA: TGCGCCAGCAGCCAAGAACGAATCTACGAGCAGTACTTC
CDR3: CASSQERIYEQYF

J: TRBJ2-1
D: TRBD2
V: TRBV12-5
size: .
DNA: TGTGCTAGTGGTTCCCTAGCGGGTAACGGCCTGAATGAGCAGTTCTTC
CDR3: CASGSLAGNGLNEQFF

J: TRBJ2-5
D: .
V: TRBV9
size: .
DNA: TGTGCCAGCAGTCCTTGGGGCGGACTCCAAGAGACCCAGTACTTC
CDR3: CASSPWGGLQETQYF

J: TRBJ1-2
D: .
V: TRBV4-2
size: .
DNA: TGTGCCAGCAGCCAAGAGGGATCGGGCGACTATGGCTACACCTTC
CDR3: CASSQEGSGDYGYTF

J: TRBJ2-5
D: TRBD1
V: TRBV9
size: .
DNA: TGTGCCAGCAGCCCCTGGACAGGGATGACCCAGTACTTC
CDR3: CASSPWTGMTQYF

J: TRBJ1-5
D: .
V: TRBV9
size: .
DNA: TGTGCCAGCAGCGTAGATGCCAATCAGCCCCAGCATTTT
CDR3: CASSVDANQPQHF

J: TRBJ2-7
D: .
V: TRBV3-1
size: .
DNA: TGTGCCAGCAGCCAAGAATTGGATCCGGGGTCCAAAGATCCCTACGAGCAGTACTTC
CDR3: CASSQELDPGSKDPYEQYF

J: TRBJ1-2
D: .
V: TRBV27
size: .
DNA: TGTGCCAGCAGTTCCGCAGGGGAGGGCTATGGCTACACCTTC
CDR3: CASSSAGEGYGYTF

J: TRBJ1-2
D: .
V: TRBV9
size: .
DNA: TGTGCCAGCAGCGCAGTCCCACTCGGAACCTATGGCTACACCTTC
CDR3: CASSAVPLGTYGYTF

J: TRBJ1-2
D: .
V: TRBV27
size: .
DNA: TGTGCCAGCAGCTACGGGACGGGGGGCGGCTACACCTTC
CDR3: CASSYGTGGGYTF

J: TRBJ2-2
D: TRBD1
V: TRBV29-1
size: .
DNA: TGCAGCGTTACCGGGACAGGGGGCCCCGGGGAGCTGTTTTTT
CDR3: CSVTGTGGPGELFF

J: TRBJ2-2
D: TRBD2
V: TRBV4-1
size: .
DNA: TGCGCCAGCAGCCAAGATAAGCGGGAGAGCGGCCGTCACACCGGGGAGCTGTTTTTT
CDR3: CASSQDKRESGRHTGELFF

J: TRBJ2-1
D: .
V: TRBV11-2
size: few
DNA: TGTGCCAGCAGCCCCCGCGGTGAGCAGTTCTTC
CDR3: CASSPRGEQFF

J: TRBJ1-2
D: .
V: TRBV9
size: .
DNA: TGTGCCAGCAGTCATTCCCGGGGTACCACCGGCTTTGGCTACACCTTC
CDR3: CASSHSRGTTGFGYTF

J: TRBJ2-3
D: .
V: TRBV7-9
size: once
DNA: TGTGCCAGCAGCTTAGAGGGGGAAGTTACAGATACGCAGTATTTT
CDR3: CASSLEGEVTDTQYF

J: TRBJ2-7
D: TRBD1
V: TRBV27
size: .
DNA: TGTGCCAGCAAACCGGGACAGCGGCCGGAGCAGTACTTC
CDR3: CASKPGQRPEQYF

J: TRBJ2-7
D: .
V: TRBV4-1
size: .
DNA: TGCGCCAGCAGCCATTTAATCCGGGACTCTTGTTACGAGCAGTACTTC
CDR3: CASSHLIRDSCYEQYF

J: TRBJ2-5
D: TRBD1
V: TRBV27
size: .
DNA: TGTGCCAGCAGCCCCCTCGGACAGGGGATAGAGACCCAGTACTTC
CDR3: CASSPLGQGIETQYF

J: TRBJ1-2
D: TRBD1
V: TRBV20-1
size: once
DNA: TGCAGTGCTAGAGCCGGGACAGGGGGAGGGTCTAACTATGGCTACACCTTC
CDR3: CSARAGTGGGSNYGYTF

J: TRBJ1-1
D: .
V: TRBV27
size: once
DNA: TGTGCCAGCAGTTCCCTGGAGGGGCGGAACACTGAAGCTTTCTTT
CDR3: CASSSLEGRNTEAFF

J: TRBJ2-6
D: .
V: TRBV12-3/TRBV12-4
size: .
DNA: TGTGCCAGCAGTTTACGCGCGGGGGCCAACGTCCTGACTTTC
CDR3: CASSLRAGANVLTF

J: TRBJ2-1
D: .
V: TRBV12-3/TRBV12-4
size: .
DNA: TGTGCCAGCAGGGTAACGGAAAACAATGAGCAGTTCTTC
CDR3: CASRVTENNEQFF

J: TRBJ1-2
D: .
V: TRBV5-6
size: .
DNA: TGTGCCAGCTACATAGGGGAAAACTATGGCTACACCTTC
CDR3: CASYIGENYGYTF

J: TRBJ2-2
D: .
V: TRBV29-1
size: .
DNA: TGCAGCGTTGAAAAAGGGTTCAACACCGGGGAGCTGTTTTTT
CDR3: CSVEKGFNTGELFF

J: TRBJ2-1
D: .
V: TRBV27
size: .
DNA: TGTGCCAGCAGTGCCGGGACAAGCTACAATGAGCAGTTCTTC
CDR3: CASSAGTSYNEQFF

J: TRBJ1-2
D: .
V: TRBV4-1
size: .
DNA: TGCGCCAGCAGCCATTCAAGCAAGGACAGCAGCTATGGCTACACCTTC
CDR3: CASSHSSKDSSYGYTF

J: TRBJ2-7
D: TRBD2
V: TRBV6-2/TRBV6-3
size: .
DNA: TGTGCCAGCAGTGAAGCGGGGACCTACGAGCAGTACTTC
CDR3: CASSEAGTYEQYF

J: TRBJ2-5
D: TRBD2
V: TRBV29-1
size: .
DNA: TGCAGCGTTGAGGGGGGGGAACTACCGGATCCGGAGACCCAGTACTTC
CDR3: CSVEGGELPDPETQYF

J: TRBJ2-7
D: .
V: TRBV7-8
size: .
DNA: TGTGCCAGCAGCTTAGGGCGGGGTTTCAATCCCCCGCCGGCCTACGAGCAGTACTTC
CDR3: CASSLGRGFNPPPAYEQYF

J: TRBJ2-1
D: TRBD2
V: TRBV9
size: .
DNA: TGTGCCAGCAGCCCATCCGGGACTAGCGATTTTTCCTACAATGAGCAGTTCTTC
CDR3: CASSPSGTSDFSYNEQFF

J: TRBJ1-1
D: .
V: TRBV4-1
size: once
DNA: TGCGCCAGCAGCCCCCCGGAGGGAAGGAACACTGAAGCTTTCTTT
CDR3: CASSPPEGRNTEAFF

J: TRBJ1-2
D: .
V: TRBV19
size: .
DNA: TGTGCCAGTAGTATGCTTCCAGGGCGGTCCATGGATGGCTACACCTTC
CDR3: CASSMLPGRSMDGYTF

J: TRBJ2-7
D: .
V: TRBV14
size: .
DNA: TGTGCCAGCAGCCAAGAGGGGCGCGGCCTCTACGAGCAGTACTTC
CDR3: CASSQEGRGLYEQYF

J: TRBJ2-1
D: TRBD2
V: TRBV7-2
size: few
DNA: TGTGCCAGCAGCCCCTGGACTAGCGGGAGAGACAATGAGCAGTTCTTC
CDR3: CASSPWTSGRDNEQFF

J: TRBJ2-1
D: TRBD2
V: TRBV7-9
size: .
DNA: TGTGCCAGCAGCCGGACTAGCGGGAAAACTATCTCCTACAATGAGCAGTTCTTC
CDR3: CASSRTSGKTISYNEQFF

J: TRBJ2-7
D: .
V: TRBV12-3/TRBV12-4
size: .
DNA: TGTGCCAGCAGCGCCTCCGCCTACGAGCAGTACTTC
CDR3: CASSASAYEQYF

J: TRBJ2-1
D: .
V: TRBV7-6
size: .
DNA: TGTGCCAGCAGCTTGTCCAATGGGGGGACCTCCTACAATGAGCAGTTCTTC
CDR3: CASSLSNGGTSYNEQFF

J: TRBJ1-1
D: .
V: TRBV13
size: .
DNA: TGTGCCAGCAGCACCTCGGACCTGGACACTGAAGCTTTCTTT
CDR3: CASSTSDLDTEAFF

J: TRBJ2-3
D: .
V: TRBV20-1
size: .
DNA: TGCAGTGCTAGAGATAGAAGGGCAGTTACAGATACGCAGTATTTT
CDR3: CSARDRRAVTDTQYF

J: TRBJ2-7
D: .
V: TRBV7-2
size: .
DNA: TGTGCCAGCAGCTTAGCGAGGCCGGTACTCGCTCCCGAGCAGTACTTC
CDR3: CASSLARPVLAPEQYF

J: TRBJ2-7
D: TRBD2
V: TRBV3-1
size: .
DNA: TGTGCCAGCAGCCAAGAGACTAGCGGGACCACCTTGAGACCGTACGAGCAGTACTTC
CDR3: CASSQETSGTTLRPYEQYF

J: TRBJ1-2
D: .
V: TRBV9
size: .
DNA: TGTGCCAGCAGCCCTTCAGGGGATAACTATGGCTACACCTTC
CDR3: CASSPSGDNYGYTF

J: TRBJ2-7
D: .
V: TRBV7-9
size: .
DNA: TGTGCCAGCAGCTTAGTGACGGATGGGTACGAGCAGTACTTC
CDR3: CASSLVTDGYEQYF

J: TRBJ2-7
D: TRBD1
V: TRBV19
size: once
DNA: TGTGCCAGTACCCCCCCCGGCGGACAGGGGCCCTACGAGCAGTACTTC
CDR3: CASTPPGGQGPYEQYF

J: TRBJ2-5
D: .
V: TRBV18
size: .
DNA: TGTGCCAGCTCACCACCGGGTGGCTTTTCTCAAGAGACCCAGTACTTC
CDR3: CASSPPGGFSQETQYF

J: TRBJ2-5
D: .
V: TRBV7-7
size: .
DNA: TGTGCTAGCAGCTTAGAAGGGCCGTACCAAGAGACCCAGTACTTC
CDR3: CASSLEGPYQETQYF

J: TRBJ2-1
D: .
V: TRBV12-3/TRBV12-4
size: .
DNA: TGTGCCAGCGTTTTCGAACAGGGAAAGTTCTTC
CDR3: CASVFEQGKFF

J: TRBJ2-1
D: TRBD2
V: TRBV20-1
size: .
DNA: TGCAGTGCTAGAGATCTGGGGCGACTAGCGGGGTCGGAGCAGTTCTTC
CDR3: CSARDLGRLAGSEQFF

J: TRBJ2-7
D: TRBD1
V: TRBV14
size: .
DNA: TGTGCCAGCAGCCAAGAGGGTTGGGACAGGGCCTACGAGCAGTACTTC
CDR3: CASSQEGWDRAYEQYF